This entry lists 23 T cell receptor beta chains sequenced from one sample in a study of CD8 T cells in ankylosing spondylitis. Findings of the study overall: Blood from ankylosing spondylitis patients appeared to carry a characteristic roughly 8-variant TCR beta motif.

Antigens for these TCRs are unknown. One entry per CDR3 protein results from TCRdb running MiXCR on the 5' RACE reads. The table shows fewer than 750,000 distinct CDR3 sequences, with 19% occurring only once. The sample comprised blood, either unsorted or a sorted T cell fraction (not recorded which). These receptors came from a male donor with ankylosing spondylitis.

This clonotype was counted a few times. The chain recombines TRBV28 with TRBJ2-2; 9 bases are a match to TRBD1. Per germline, CDR1 MDHEN and CDR2 SYDVKM. The CDR3 spans 16 residues. Trimming at V came to 6 bases and at J to 6 bases, leaving 11 bases not matched to a gene. In nucleotides, the CDR3 is TGTGCCAGCAGAATTAGCCGGGACAGGGAGGCCGGGGAGCTGTTTTTT. Encoded protein: CASRISRDREAGELFF.

This clonotype appeared a few times. The rearrangement uses TRBV16 and TRBJ1-5; no clear D. Looked up from germline, CDR1 is KGHSY and CDR2 is FQNENV. The V and J ends lost 0 bases and 7 bases respectively, with 4 bases between them. This CDR3 region has 12 residues. CDR3 sequence: CASSQSAQPQHF. CDR3 DNA sequence: TGTGCCAGCAGCCAATCTGCACAGCCCCAGCATTTT.

The chain joins TRBV7-8 to TRBJ2-3, with TRBD2 matching over 8 bases. Germline loops: CDR1 SGHVS, CDR2 FQNEAQ. This CDR3 contains 18 residues. V lost 2 bases and J lost 5; bases outside the gene matches: 15. The CDR3 loop reads CASSLSPGGPLLRDTQYF. In DNA, the CDR3 is TGTGCCAGCAGCTTAAGTCCGGGGGGGCCTCTCCTCCGAGATACGCAGTATTTT.

This chain uses TRBV10-3 with TRBJ2-5; no reliable D call. Germline V gene data show CDR1 as ENHRY and CDR2 as SYGVKD. Trimming removed 4 bases from V and 1 base from J, with 4 bases in between. This CDR3 contains 12 residues. The CDR3 coding sequence is TGTGCCATCAGTGCGGTCCAAGAGACCCAGTACTTC. It translates to CAISAVQETQYF.

This clonotype has only a few counts. V gene TRBV11-2 combines with J gene TRBJ1-1; TRBD1 agrees at 7 bases. There are 18 residues in the CDR3. The V gene's germline CDR1 is SGHAT and CDR2 FQNNGV. J was trimmed by 3 bases and V by 2 bases; bases with no gene match: 15. Here the CDR3 reads CASSLLDRVRGLDTEAFF. DNA of the CDR3: TGTGCCAGCAGCTTACTTGACAGGGTTCGAGGATTGGACACTGAAGCTTTCTTT.

The chain links TRBV2 to TRBJ2-5; 7 bases are a match to TRBD2. Trimming cost V 7 bases and J 5 bases; bases outside gene matches: 16. Per the germline V gene, CDR1 is SNHLY and CDR2 is FYNNEI. The CDR3 extends over 16 amino acids. CDR3 in amino acids: CASTPMASGYEETQYF. In DNA, the CDR3 is TGTGCCAGCACCCCAATGGCTAGCGGCTACGAGGAGACCCAGTACTTC.

This clonotype was counted only a few times. The chain uses TRBV6-1 and TRBJ1-3, with 11 bases aligning to TRBD1. The CDR3 is 17 amino acids. V was pared by 6 bases and J by 5 bases, with 12 bases of the junction left unmatched. CDR1 MNHNS and CDR2 SASEGT come from the germline V gene. The CDR3 reads CASSEAGWDRGRNTIYF. The CDR3 bases are TGTGCCAGCAGCGAGGCGGGCTGGGACAGGGGGAGAAACACCATATATTTT.

This clonotype occurred a few times. The CDR3 bases are TGTGCCAGCAGCCAAGCCCCGACGGAGCAGTACTTC. It yields the protein CASSQAPTEQYF. J is TRBJ2-7 and V is TRBV14; no clear D gene. Trimming pared 1 base from V and 7 bases from J, leaving 8 bases between. Germline V gene sequence: CDR1 SGHDN, CDR2 FVKESK. The CDR3 totals 12 residues.

This clonotype was seen a handful of times. The chain combines TRBV4-1 with TRBJ2-1; D gene unclear. Trimming pared 0 bases from V and 14 bases from J, leaving 11 bases between. The CDR3 runs 12 residues. Germline-derived CDR1 and CDR2 are MGHRA and YSYEKL. The CDR3 DNA reads TGCGCCAGCAGCCAAGAAGTTGGGGTAAAGTTCTTC. Protein: CASSQEVGVKFF.

This clonotype was counted between two and nine times. The chain is built from TRBV3-1 and TRBJ2-2; D call uncertain. Trimming took off 7 bases at V and 2 bases at J, with 14 bases between the two ends. This CDR3 is 15 amino acids long. Germline V gene lookup returns CDR1 LGHDT and CDR2 YNNKEL (reference sequence). For the CDR3, the DNA is TGTGCCAGCACCCTCTGGACGGTTAACACCGGGGAGCTGTTTTTT. Translating it yields CASTLWTVNTGELFF.

This clonotype was seen a few times. The chain carries TRBV5-5 and TRBJ2-2; TRBD2 matches at 7 bases. V was clipped by 2 bases and J by 3 bases; unmatched bases: 4. Germline V gives CDR1 SGHKS, CDR2 YYEKEE (reference sequence). The CDR3 extends over 15 amino acids. This CDR3 is CASSFLAGDTGELFF. For the CDR3, the DNA is TGTGCCAGCAGCTTTTTGGCGGGGGACACCGGGGAGCTGTTTTTT.

The sample holds a few counts of this clonotype. V and J are TRBV7-2 and TRBJ1-4; no clear D gene. Germline values: CDR1 SGHTA, CDR2 FQGNSA. Between the trimmed V and J ends, which lost 1 base and 0 bases, there was a span of 12 bases. This CDR3 contains 17 residues. The CDR3 spells CASSLGIFTATNEKLFF. CDR3 DNA: TGTGCCAGCAGCTTAGGGATCTTCACCGCAACTAATGAAAAACTGTTTTTT.

This clonotype has a handful of counts. This chain connects TRBV19 to TRBJ2-1; 11 nucleotides align to TRBD2. The length of the CDR3 is 15 residues. The germline V gene has CDR1 LNHDA and CDR2 SQIVND (reference sequence). V gave up 10 bases and J gave up 6 bases; unmatched junction bases: 11. The CDR3 sequence: CANPGLAESPNEQFF. Here the CDR3 DNA reads TGTGCCAATCCGGGACTAGCGGAGTCCCCCAATGAGCAGTTCTTC.

This clonotype was seen a handful of times. The chain couples TRBV20-1 to TRBJ1-2; tentatively, D is TRBD1 (5 bases). CDR1 DFQATT and CDR2 SNEGSKA come from the germline V gene (reference sequence). The ends were cut back, 4 bases at V and 4 bases at J, with 7 bases in the middle. There are 11 residues in the CDR3. The CDR3 DNA sequence: TGCAGTGCTACACAGGTCTATGGCTACACCTTC. It yields the protein CSATQVYGYTF.

The chain joins TRBV11-1 to TRBJ2-1; a weak D match, TRBD1 (5 bases). Per the germline V gene, CDR1 is SGHAT and CDR2 is FQDESV (reference sequence). Trimming left V 3 bases short and J 8 bases short, with 11 bases between. The CDR3 has 13 residues. CDR3: CASSFGWGHEQFF. For the CDR3, the DNA is TGTGCCAGCAGCTTTGGCTGGGGCCATGAGCAGTTCTTC.

The V and J genes are TRBV7-9 and TRBJ1-5, with 9 bases fitting TRBD1. Germline V gene sequence: CDR1 SEHNR, CDR2 FQNEAQ (reference sequence). The length of the CDR3 is 15 residues. The V gene end was trimmed by 5 bases and the J gene end by 7 bases; junction bases not matched to a gene: 9. Written as DNA, the CDR3 is TGTGCCAGCAGCGGGCCGGGACAGGGAAACCAGCCCCAGCATTTT. Translated, it gives CASSGPGQGNQPQHF. The complete variable domain, with remaining parts taken from reference TRBV7-9 and TRBJ1-5, reads DTGVSQNPRHKITKRGQNVTFRCDPISEHNRLYWYRQTLGQGPEFLTYFQNEAQLEKSRLLSDRFSAERPKGSFSTLEIQRTEQGDSAMYLCASSGPGQGNQPQHFGDGTRLSIL.

The chain recombines TRBV12-3 or TRBV12-4 with TRBJ1-6, with 7 bases matching TRBD1. The V gene end was trimmed by 5 bases and the J gene end by 7 bases; junction bases not matched to a gene: 2. This CDR3 has 13 residues. For the CDR3, the DNA is TGTGCCAGCAGTACGACAGGGAATTCACCCCTCCACTTT. The encoded protein is CASSTTGNSPLHF.

This clonotype was detected only a few times. The gene calls are TRBV5-1 and TRBJ1-1, with unresolved D. Germline V CDR1 and CDR2: SGHRS, YFSETQ. The V end lost 2 bases, the J end lost 4 bases, and 12 bases lay between the germline ends. The CDR3 contains 14 residues. CDR3 nucleotides: TGCGCCAGCAGCTTAGGAGACCTCGGCACTGAAGCTTTCTTT. This translates into CASSLGDLGTEAFF.

This clonotype appeared a few times. The V gene is TRBV12-3 or TRBV12-4, the J gene TRBJ2-7; perhaps TRBD1 as D (6 bases). V lost 6 bases and J lost 1, with 13 bases in between. The CDR3 sequence is 14 residues long. The CDR3: CASSPQTGSYEQYF. The CDR3 DNA follows: TGTGCCAGCAGCCCCCAAACAGGGTCCTACGAGCAGTACTTC.

V and J are TRBV7-9 and TRBJ1-4; 7 bases are a match to TRBD1. The germline gives CDR1 SEHNR, CDR2 FQNEAQ (reference sequence). The CDR3 consists of 16 residues. Trimming at V came to 2 bases and at J to 4 bases, leaving 7 bases not matched to a gene. The CDR3 reads CASSLNKDRLNEKLFF. CDR3 DNA sequence: TGTGCCAGCAGCTTAAACAAGGACAGGCTTAATGAAAAACTGTTTTTT.

This clonotype was found many times. The chain joins TRBV11-2 to TRBJ1-1; TRBD1 matches at 9 bases. Germline V lookup: CDR1 SGHAT, CDR2 FQNNGV. CDR3 length: 14 residues. V lost 1 base, J lost 3 bases, and 0 bases stayed unmatched. CDR3 DNA: TGTGCCAGCAGCTTAGGGGACAGGGACACTGAAGCTTTCTTT. It encodes CASSLGDRDTEAFF.

To note about this clonotype: The CDR3 does not end in the conserved phenylalanine or tryptophan, so this is likely a read error. The CDR3 DNA sequence: TGTGCCAGCACTACCGGGACAGGGGCGCCCCGGGGGACTGAAGCTTTCTCT. Its translation: CASTTGTGAPRGTEAFS. The chain links TRBV28 to TRBJ1-1, with 10 bases lining up with TRBD1. V was pared by 7 bases and J by 5 bases, with 16 bases of the junction left unmatched. In germline, CDR1 is MDHEN, CDR2 SYDVKM. The CDR3 length is 17 residues.

This clonotype was counted a few times. V and J are TRBV12-3 or TRBV12-4 and TRBJ1-5; D not certain. Trimming left V 1 base short and J 3 bases short, with 10 bases between. CDR3 length: 15 amino acids. For the CDR3, the DNA is TGTGCCAGCAGTTTAGGGGAGGGCGTCAATCAGCCCCAGCATTTT. Translated: CASSLGEGVNQPQHF.